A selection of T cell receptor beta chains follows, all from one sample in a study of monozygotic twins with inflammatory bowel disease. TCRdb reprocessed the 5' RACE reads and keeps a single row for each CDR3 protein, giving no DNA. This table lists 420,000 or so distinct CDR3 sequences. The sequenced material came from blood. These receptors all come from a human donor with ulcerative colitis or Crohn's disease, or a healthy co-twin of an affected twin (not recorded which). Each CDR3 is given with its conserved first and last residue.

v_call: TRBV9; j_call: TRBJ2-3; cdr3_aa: CASSVGGTGVDTQYF
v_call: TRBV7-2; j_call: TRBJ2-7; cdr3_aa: CASSGTGGRDEQYF
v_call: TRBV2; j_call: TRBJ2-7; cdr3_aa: CASNLLSYEQYF
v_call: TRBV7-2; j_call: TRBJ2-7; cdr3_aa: CASSSPLTFRTSGKAYEQYF
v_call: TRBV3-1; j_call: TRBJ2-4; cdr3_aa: CASSQDTPRKLAKNIQYF
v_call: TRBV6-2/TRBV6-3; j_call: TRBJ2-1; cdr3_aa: CASSGRSEQFF
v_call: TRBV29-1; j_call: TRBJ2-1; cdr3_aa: CSVEWTSGTQYGNEQFF
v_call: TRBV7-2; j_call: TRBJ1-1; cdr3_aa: CASSFIRDRVNTEAFF
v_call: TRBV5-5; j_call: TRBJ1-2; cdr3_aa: CASSLDIPNYGYTF
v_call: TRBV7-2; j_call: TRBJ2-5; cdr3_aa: CASSLDLSGRETQYF
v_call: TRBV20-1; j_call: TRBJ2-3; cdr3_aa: CSVRRPGTDTQYF
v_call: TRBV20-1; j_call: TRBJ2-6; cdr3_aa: CSARDHRRPSGANVLTF
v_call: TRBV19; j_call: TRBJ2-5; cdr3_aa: CASTSRGTATPGTQYF
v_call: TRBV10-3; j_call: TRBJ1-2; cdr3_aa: CAISESVGANYGYTF
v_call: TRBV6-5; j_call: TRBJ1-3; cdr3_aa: CASSYSIIKGAGNTIYF
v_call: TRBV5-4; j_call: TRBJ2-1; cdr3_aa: CASSSSQYNEQFF
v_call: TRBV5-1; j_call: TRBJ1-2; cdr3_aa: CASSPTGEYGYTF
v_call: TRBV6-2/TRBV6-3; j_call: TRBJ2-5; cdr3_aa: CASTGGETQYF
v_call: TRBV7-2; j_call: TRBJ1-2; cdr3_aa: CASSSVGPFYGYTF
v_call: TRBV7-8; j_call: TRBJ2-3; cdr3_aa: CASSPPVGRATDTQYF
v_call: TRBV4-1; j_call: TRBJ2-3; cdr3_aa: CASSQDQGLATDTQYF
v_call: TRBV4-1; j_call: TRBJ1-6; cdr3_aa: CASSFQVPPNSPLHF